Listed below are T cell receptor beta chains from one sample, sequenced in a study of beta chain features in type 1 diabetes. Profiling relied on immunoSEQ multiplex PCR, and the TCRdb table lists in-frame clones only, not all of them. The table records hundreds of thousands of clones, approximately 10% of them present only once. Sequenced input: naive CD4+ T cells from blood. These receptors originate from a young man with type 1 diabetes. Each CDR3 is given without its conserved first and last residue. A D gene is named only where the DNA matches it firmly.

d_gene | j_gene | v_gene | CDR3aa
. | TRBJ1-1 | TRBV7-2 | ASSWTSEAF
. | TRBJ1-1 | TRBV7-9 | ASSHYEAF
. | TRBJ1-2 | TRBV7-2 | ASSLELLRGGYGYT
. | TRBJ2-2 | TRBV10-3 | AISLGAGELF
. | TRBJ1-1 | TRBV7-3 | ASSLDKNTEAF
TRBD1 | TRBJ1-5 | TRBV4-1 | ASSQAGQGDQPQH
TRBD1 | TRBJ2-7 | TRBV18 | ASSFTGGGYEQY
TRBD1 | TRBJ2-7 | TRBV7-9 | ASSLGTGSFYEQY
TRBD1 | TRBJ1-5 | TRBV28 | ASSLPDRGQPQH
TRBD2 | TRBJ2-7 | TRBV30 | AAGGGSYEQY
. | TRBJ1-5 | TRBV11-1 | ASSLGGAGNQPQH
TRBD2 | TRBJ2-1 | TRBV18 | ASSLSGGSPYNEQF
. | TRBJ1-4 | TRBV18 | ASSPWTDKTNEKLF
TRBD2 | TRBJ2-5 | TRBV14 | ASSATGAGDGTQY
. | TRBJ1-2 | TRBV30 | AWSVVSSGTPRT
. | TRBJ1-2 | TRBV4-2 | ASSQGTQPNYGYT
. | TRBJ2-4 | TRBV19 | ASSIRRLEAKNIQY
TRBD1 | TRBJ2-1 | TRBV5-6 | ASSGTGGINEQF
. | TRBJ2-7 | TRBV28 | ASSERFYEQY
. | TRBJ1-1 | TRBV5-1 | ASSLFGAGNTEAF
. | TRBJ1-5 | TRBV27 | ASSFKPNQPQH
TRBD2 | TRBJ2-5 | TRBV19 | ASGAGSQETQY
TRBD2 | TRBJ2-1 | TRBV2 | ASNRLAALLNEQF
. | TRBJ1-1 | TRBV2 | ASSVRRDTEAF
. | TRBJ2-2 | TRBV20-1 | SARTSGELF
. | TRBJ2-3 | TRBV5-4 | ASSLRVARFTDTQY
TRBD2 | TRBJ2-3 | TRBV7-2 | ASSFGTRGDTQY
TRBD1 | TRBJ2-1 | TRBV5-1 | ASSLEPGTGNEQF
. | TRBJ1-5 | TRBV11-2 | ASSSGIIQPQH
. | TRBJ2-5 | TRBV5-1 | ASSQRRGETQY
TRBD1 | TRBJ1-6 | TRBV19 | ASSVTGDNSPLH
. | TRBJ1-5 | TRBV2 | ASSGDSKQQPQH
. | TRBJ2-1 | TRBV5-4 | ASSGGKEQF
. | TRBJ1-5 | TRBV5-1 | ASRGDSNQPQH
. | TRBJ2-5 | TRBV5-4 | ASSTVLASGETQY
. | TRBJ1-5 | TRBV4-1 | ASSPLDDQPQH
TRBD1 | TRBJ1-5 | TRBV19 | ATYPTGVRNQPQH
. | TRBJ1-1 | TRBV29-1 | SASLRVGTEAF
TRBD1 | TRBJ1-4 | TRBV9 | ASSGDRRIEKLF
. | TRBJ1-6 | TRBV18 | ASSQRSSYNSPLH
. | TRBJ1-4 | TRBV7-2 | ASSLDPQVGEKLF
. | TRBJ2-6 | TRBV19 | ASSQGQFSGANVLT
. | TRBJ2-2 | TRBV29-1 | SAPIQGLAGELF
TRBD1 | TRBJ1-2 | TRBV4-3 | ASSSGTGIGANYGYT
. | TRBJ2-7 | TRBV28 | ASSPETSLGPYEQY
. | TRBJ1-4 | TRBV28 | ASSTQLEKLF
. | TRBJ2-3 | TRBV29-1 | SVAYPSTDTQY
TRBD2 | TRBJ2-7 | TRBV6-6 | ASRREGSSTYEQY
TRBD1 | TRBJ1-6 | TRBV28 | ASSPRTGRNSPLH
TRBD1 | TRBJ1-5 | TRBV12-5 | ASGPGTGGREQPQH
. | TRBJ2-3 | TRBV5-6 | ASSWGAEDTQY
TRBD1 | TRBJ2-3 | TRBV27 | ASSLTPHRDRGRDTQY
. | TRBJ2-3 | TRBV12-5 | ASGWKEDDTQY
. | TRBJ1-2 | TRBV18 | ASSEEQGYGYT
. | TRBJ2-2 | TRBV13 | ASSPYSYYRGTGELF
. | TRBJ1-1 | TRBV5-1 | ASSFGTATPEAF
TRBD2 | TRBJ2-5 | TRBV27 | ASSLTSGGPGTQY
TRBD1 | TRBJ2-7 | TRBV7-8 | ASSLWDRLGEQY
TRBD2 | TRBJ2-1 | TRBV10-3 | AISGLAGNNEQF